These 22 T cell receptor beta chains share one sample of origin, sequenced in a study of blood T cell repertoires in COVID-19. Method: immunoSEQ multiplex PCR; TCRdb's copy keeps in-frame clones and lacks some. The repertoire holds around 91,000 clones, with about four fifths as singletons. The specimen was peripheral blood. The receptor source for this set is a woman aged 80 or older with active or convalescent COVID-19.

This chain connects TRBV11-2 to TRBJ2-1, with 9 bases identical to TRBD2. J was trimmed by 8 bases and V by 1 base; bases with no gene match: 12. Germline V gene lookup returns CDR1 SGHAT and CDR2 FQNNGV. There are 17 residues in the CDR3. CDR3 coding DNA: TGTGCCAGCAGCTTAGCTGTGCGGGAGGGTTCTATCCATGAGCAGTTCTTC. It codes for CASSLAVREGSIHEQFF.

The CDR3 loop reads CASSEQGANTEAFF. The DNA of the CDR3 is TGTGCCAGCAGTGAACAGGGGGCGAACACTGAAGCTTTCTTT. The chain recombines TRBV6-1 with TRBJ1-1; 8 bases match TRBD1. This CDR3 comprises 14 residues. Germline V gives CDR1 MNHNS, CDR2 SASEGT. Trimming cost V 2 bases and J 1 base; bases outside gene matches: 0.

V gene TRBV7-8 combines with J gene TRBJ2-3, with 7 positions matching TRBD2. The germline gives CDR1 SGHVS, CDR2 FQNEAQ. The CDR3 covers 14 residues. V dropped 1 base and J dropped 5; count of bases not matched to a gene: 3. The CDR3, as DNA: TGTGCCAGCAGCTTAGACTCGGGGGGAGATACGCAGTATTTT. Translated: CASSLDSGGDTQYF. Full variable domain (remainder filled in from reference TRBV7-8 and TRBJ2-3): GAGVSQSPRYKVAKRGQDVALRCDPISGHVSLFWYQQALGQGPEFLTYFQNEAQLDKSGLPSDRFFAERPEGSVSTLKIQRTQQEDSAVYLCASSLDSGGDTQYFGPGTRLTVL.

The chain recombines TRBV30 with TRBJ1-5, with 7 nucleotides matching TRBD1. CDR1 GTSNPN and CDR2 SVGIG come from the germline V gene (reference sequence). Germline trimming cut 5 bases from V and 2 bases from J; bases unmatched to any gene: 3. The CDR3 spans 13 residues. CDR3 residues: CAWGQEGNQPQHF. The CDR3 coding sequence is TGTGCCTGGGGACAGGAAGGCAATCAGCCCCAGCATTTT.

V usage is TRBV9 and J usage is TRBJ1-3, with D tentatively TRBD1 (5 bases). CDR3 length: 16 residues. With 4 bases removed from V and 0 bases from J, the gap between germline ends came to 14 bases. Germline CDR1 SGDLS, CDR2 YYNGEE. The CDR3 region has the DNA TGTGCCAGCAGCTGGGGCGAGAGTAGCTCTGGAAACACCATATATTTT. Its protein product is CASSWGESSSGNTIYF.

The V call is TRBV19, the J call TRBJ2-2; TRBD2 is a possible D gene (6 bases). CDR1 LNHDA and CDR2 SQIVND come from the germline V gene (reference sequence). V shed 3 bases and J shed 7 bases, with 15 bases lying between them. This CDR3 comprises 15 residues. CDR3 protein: CASSISLASGGELFF. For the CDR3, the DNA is TGTGCCAGTAGTATCTCCCTAGCGTCGGGCGGGGAGCTGTTTTTT.

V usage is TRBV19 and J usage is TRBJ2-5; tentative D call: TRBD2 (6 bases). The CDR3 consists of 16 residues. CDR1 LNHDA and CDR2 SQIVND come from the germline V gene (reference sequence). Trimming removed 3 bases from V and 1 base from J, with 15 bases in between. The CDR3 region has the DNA TGTGCCAGTAGTATCTCAAGTATGGGACTCCAAGAGACCCAGTACTTC. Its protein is CASSISSMGLQETQYF. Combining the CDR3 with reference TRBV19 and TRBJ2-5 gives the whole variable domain DGGITQSPKYLFRKEGQNVTLSCEQNLNHDAMYWYRQDPGQGLRLIYYSQIVNDFQKGDIAEGYSVSREKKESFPLTVTSAQKNPTAFYLCASSISSMGLQETQYFGPGTRLLVL.

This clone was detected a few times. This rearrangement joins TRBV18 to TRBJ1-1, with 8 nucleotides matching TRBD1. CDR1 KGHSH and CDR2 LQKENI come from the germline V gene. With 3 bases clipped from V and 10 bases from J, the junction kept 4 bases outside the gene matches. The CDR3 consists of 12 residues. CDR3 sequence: CASSPLGQVAFF. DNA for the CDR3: TGTGCCAGCTCACCCCTGGGACAGGTAGCTTTCTTT.

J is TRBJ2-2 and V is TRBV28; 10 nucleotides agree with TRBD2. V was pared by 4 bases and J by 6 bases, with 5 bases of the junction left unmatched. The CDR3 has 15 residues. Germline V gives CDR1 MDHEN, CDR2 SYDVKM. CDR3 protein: CASSSSGSLAGELFF. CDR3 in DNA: TGTGCCAGCAGTTCTAGCGGGAGTTTAGCCGGGGAGCTGTTTTTT.

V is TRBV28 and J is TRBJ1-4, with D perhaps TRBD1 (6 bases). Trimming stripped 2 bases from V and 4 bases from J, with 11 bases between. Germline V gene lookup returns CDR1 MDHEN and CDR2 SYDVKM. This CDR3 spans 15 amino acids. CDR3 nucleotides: TGTGCCAGCAGTTTAAAACAGGGAGATAATGAAAAACTGTTTTTT. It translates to CASSLKQGDNEKLFF.

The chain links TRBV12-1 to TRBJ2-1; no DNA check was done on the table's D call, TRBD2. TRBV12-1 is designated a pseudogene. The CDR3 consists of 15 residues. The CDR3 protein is CASSFGAGGVNEQFF. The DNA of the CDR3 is TGTGCCAGCAGCTTCGGGGCGGGAGGAGTTAATGAGCAGTTCTTC.

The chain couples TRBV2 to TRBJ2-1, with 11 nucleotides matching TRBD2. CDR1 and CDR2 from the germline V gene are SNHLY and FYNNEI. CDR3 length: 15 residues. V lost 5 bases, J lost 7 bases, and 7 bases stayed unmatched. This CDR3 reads CASSPLAGASNEQFF. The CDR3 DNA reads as TGTGCCAGCAGTCCACTAGCGGGAGCGTCAAATGAGCAGTTCTTC. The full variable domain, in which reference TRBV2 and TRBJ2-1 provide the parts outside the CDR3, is EPEVTQTPSHQVTQMGQEVILRCVPISNHLYFYWYRQILGQKVEFLVSFYNNEISEKSEIFDDQFSVERPDGSNFTLKIRSTKLEDSAMYFCASSPLAGASNEQFFGPGTRLTVL.

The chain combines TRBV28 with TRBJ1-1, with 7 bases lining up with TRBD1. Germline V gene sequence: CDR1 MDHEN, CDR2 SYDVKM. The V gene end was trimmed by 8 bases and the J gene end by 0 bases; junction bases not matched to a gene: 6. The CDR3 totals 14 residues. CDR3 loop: CASATGAMNTEAFF. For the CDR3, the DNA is TGTGCCAGCGCCACAGGGGCTATGAACACTGAAGCTTTCTTT.

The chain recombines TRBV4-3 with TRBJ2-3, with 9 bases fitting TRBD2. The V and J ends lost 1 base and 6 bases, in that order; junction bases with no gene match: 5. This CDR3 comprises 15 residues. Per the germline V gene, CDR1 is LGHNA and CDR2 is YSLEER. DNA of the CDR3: TGCGCCAGCAGCCAAGCCCCTGGACTAGCGGATACGCAGTATTTT. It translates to CASSQAPGLADTQYF.

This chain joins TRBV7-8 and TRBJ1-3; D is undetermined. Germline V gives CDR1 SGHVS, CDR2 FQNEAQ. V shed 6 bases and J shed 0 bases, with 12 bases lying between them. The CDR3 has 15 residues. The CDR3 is CASSSTSGSGNTIYF. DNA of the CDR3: TGTGCCAGCAGTTCAACATCGGGCTCTGGAAACACCATATATTTT.

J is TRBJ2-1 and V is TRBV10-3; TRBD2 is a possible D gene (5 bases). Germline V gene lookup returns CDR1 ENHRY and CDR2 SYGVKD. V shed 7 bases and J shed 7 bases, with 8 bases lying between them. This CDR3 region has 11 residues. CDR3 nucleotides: TGTGCCATCACGAGAGGGAATGAGCAGTTCTTC. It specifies CAITRGNEQFF.

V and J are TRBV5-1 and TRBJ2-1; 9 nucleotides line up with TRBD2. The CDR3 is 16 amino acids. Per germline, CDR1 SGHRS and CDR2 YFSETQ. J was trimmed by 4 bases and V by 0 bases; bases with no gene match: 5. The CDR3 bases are TGCGCCAGCAGCTTGGCGACTAGCGGATTATACAATGAGCAGTTCTTC. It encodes CASSLATSGLYNEQFF.

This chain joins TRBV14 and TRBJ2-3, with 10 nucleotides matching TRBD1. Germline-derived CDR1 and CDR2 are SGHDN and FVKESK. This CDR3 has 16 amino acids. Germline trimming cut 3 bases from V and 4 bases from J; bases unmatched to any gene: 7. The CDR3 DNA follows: TGTGCCAGCAGCCAGCACCCGGGACAGGGGTCAGATACGCAGTATTTT. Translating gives CASSQHPGQGSDTQYF.

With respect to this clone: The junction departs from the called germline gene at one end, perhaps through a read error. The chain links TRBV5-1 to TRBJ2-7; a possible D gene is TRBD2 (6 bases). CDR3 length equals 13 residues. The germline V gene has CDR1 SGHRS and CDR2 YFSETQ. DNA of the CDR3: TGTGCCAGCAGCGCGACGGGGGCCTACGAGCAGTACTTC. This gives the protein CASSATGAYEQYF.

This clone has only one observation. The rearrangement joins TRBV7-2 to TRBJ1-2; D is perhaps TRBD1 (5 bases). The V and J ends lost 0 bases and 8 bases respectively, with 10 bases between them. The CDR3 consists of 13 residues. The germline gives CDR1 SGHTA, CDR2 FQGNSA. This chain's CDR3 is CASSLAGVGGYTF. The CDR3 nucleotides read TGTGCCAGCAGCTTAGCAGGGGTCGGGGGCTACACCTTC.

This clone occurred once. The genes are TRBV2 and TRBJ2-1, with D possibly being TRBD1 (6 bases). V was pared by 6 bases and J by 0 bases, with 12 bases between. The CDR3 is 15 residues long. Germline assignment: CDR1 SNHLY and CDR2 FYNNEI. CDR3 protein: CASRRDKSSYNEQFF. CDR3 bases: TGTGCCAGCAGACGGGACAAGAGCTCCTACAATGAGCAGTTCTTC.

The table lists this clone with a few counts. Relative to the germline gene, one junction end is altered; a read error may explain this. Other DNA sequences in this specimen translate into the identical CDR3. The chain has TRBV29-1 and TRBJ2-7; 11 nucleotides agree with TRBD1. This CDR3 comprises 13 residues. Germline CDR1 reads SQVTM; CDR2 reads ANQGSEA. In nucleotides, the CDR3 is TGCAGCGTGGAAGGACAGGGGGCATACGAGCAGTACTTC. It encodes CSVEGQGAYEQYF.